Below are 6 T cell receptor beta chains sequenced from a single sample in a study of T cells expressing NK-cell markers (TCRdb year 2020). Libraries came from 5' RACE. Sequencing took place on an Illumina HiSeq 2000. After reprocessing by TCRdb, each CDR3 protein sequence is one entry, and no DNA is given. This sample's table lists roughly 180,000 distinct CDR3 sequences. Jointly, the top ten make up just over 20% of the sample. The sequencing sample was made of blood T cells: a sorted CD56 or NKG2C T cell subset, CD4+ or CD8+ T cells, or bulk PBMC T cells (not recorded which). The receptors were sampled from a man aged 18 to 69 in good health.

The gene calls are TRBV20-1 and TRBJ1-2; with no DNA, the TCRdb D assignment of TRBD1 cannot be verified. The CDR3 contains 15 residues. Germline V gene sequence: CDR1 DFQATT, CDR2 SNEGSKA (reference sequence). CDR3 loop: CSATTRDRPLYGYTF.

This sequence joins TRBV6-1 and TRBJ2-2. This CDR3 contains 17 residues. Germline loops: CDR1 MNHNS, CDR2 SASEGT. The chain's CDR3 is CASISRVSWANTGELFF.

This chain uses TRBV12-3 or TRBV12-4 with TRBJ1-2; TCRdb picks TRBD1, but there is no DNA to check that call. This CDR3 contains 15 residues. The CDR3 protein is CASSPEGGRGYGYTF.

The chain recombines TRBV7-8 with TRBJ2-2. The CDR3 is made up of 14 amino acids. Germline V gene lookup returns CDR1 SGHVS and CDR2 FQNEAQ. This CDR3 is CASSYRLEAGELFF.

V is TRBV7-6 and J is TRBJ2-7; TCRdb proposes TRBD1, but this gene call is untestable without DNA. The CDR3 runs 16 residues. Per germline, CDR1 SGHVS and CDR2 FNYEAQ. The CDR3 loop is CASSHTRTGILYEQYF.

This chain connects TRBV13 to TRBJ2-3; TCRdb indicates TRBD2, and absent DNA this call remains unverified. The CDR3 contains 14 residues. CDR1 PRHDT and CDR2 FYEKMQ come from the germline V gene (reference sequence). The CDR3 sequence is CASSPGLADDTQYF.